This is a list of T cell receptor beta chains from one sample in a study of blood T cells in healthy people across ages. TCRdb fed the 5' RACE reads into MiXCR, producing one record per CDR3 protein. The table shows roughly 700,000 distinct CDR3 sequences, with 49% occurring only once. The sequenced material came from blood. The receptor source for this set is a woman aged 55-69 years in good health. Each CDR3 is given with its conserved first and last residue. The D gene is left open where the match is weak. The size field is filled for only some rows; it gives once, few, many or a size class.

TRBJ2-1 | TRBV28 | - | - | TGTGCCAGCAGTCCTCCCTCCTTAGGTTTTTACAATGAGCAGTTCTTC | CASSPPSLGFYNEQFF
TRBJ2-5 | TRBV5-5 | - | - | TGTGCCAGCAGCAAGGGGAGGGAGACCCAGTACTTC | CASSKGRETQYF
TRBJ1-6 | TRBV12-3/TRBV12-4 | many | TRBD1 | TGTGCCAGCAGTGAACAGGGGGTGGAAAAGTCACCCCTCCACTTT | CASSEQGVEKSPLHF
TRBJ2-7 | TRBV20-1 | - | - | TGCAGTGCTAGAGGGGGGGGGCTATCTTACTACGAGCAGTACTTC | CSARGGGLSYYEQYF
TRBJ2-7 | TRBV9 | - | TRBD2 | TGTGCCAGCAGCGTAAGGGATAGCGGGAGGTACGAGCAGTACTTC | CASSVRDSGRYEQYF
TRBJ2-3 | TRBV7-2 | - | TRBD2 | TGTGCCAGCAGCGCTCGTGGGGGACTAGCGGGAGGGGCAGATACGCAGTATTTT | CASSARGGLAGGADTQYF
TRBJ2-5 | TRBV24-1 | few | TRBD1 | TGTGCCACCAGTTCGGGACAGGGAGATCCCGCGGAGACCCAGTACTTC | CATSSGQGDPAETQYF
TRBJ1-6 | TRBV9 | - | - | TGTGCCAGCAGCGCAACAGGCGGCGGGTCACCCCTCCACTTT | CASSATGGGSPLHF
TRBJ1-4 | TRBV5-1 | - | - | TGCGCCAGCAGCCTAAACAGTGCAACTAATGAAAAACTGTTTTTT | CASSLNSATNEKLFF
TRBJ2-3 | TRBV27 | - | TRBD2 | TGTGCCAGCAGCTCCTTGGGCGGGAGTACAGATACGCAGTATTTT | CASSSLGGSTDTQYF
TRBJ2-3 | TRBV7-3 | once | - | TGTGCCAGCAGTAGATCGCTCACAGATACGCAGTATTTT | CASSRSLTDTQYF
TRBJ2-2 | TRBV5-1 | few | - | TGCGCCAGCAGCGCAAGTTCGTACACCGGGGAGCTGTTTTTT | CASSASSYTGELFF
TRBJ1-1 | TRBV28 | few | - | TGTGCCAGCAGCGAGGACACAGGGAACACTGAAGCTTTCTTT | CASSEDTGNTEAFF
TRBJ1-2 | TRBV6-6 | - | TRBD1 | TGTGCCAGCGGGGGGGGACAGGGCACGTCGGGGGACTATGGCTACACCTTC | CASGGGQGTSGDYGYTF
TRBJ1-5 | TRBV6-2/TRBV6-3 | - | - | TGTGCCAGCAGGGAACAGGGAAATCAGCCCCAGCATTTT | CASREQGNQPQHF
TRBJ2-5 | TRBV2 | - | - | TGTGCCAGCACCCGACCTGGGGGAGAGACCCAGTACTTC | CASTRPGGETQYF
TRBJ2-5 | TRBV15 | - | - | TGTGCCACCAGCGGACGGGAAGAGACCCAGTACTTC | CATSGREETQYF
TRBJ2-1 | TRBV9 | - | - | TGTGCCAGCACTTCTAGTACCGGGACCTACAATGAGCAGTTCTTC | CASTSSTGTYNEQFF
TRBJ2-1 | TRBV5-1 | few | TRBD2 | TGCGCCAGCAGGCATCGGAGGACTAGCGGGACATCTTTCAATGAGCAGTTCTTC | CASRHRRTSGTSFNEQFF
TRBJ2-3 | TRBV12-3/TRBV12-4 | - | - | TGTGCCAGCACCCCCCCTCCTCGGTCGGATACGCAGTATTTT | CASTPPPRSDTQYF
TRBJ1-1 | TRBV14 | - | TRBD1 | TGTGCCAGCAGCCAGCCCGGGACAGCTCACATGAACACTGAAGCTTTCTTT | CASSQPGTAHMNTEAFF
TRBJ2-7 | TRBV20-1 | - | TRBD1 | TGCAGTGCTAGAGACGGGGACAGGGGGTCTTCCTACGAGCAGTACTTC | CSARDGDRGSSYEQYF
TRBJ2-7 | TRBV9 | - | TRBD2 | TGTGCCAGCAGCGCGGGACTAGCGGGAGTATACGAGCAGTACTTC | CASSAGLAGVYEQYF
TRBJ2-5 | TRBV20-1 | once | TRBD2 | TGCAGTGCTAGAGATCGGACTAGCGGGAGAGAGACCCAGTACTTC | CSARDRTSGRETQYF
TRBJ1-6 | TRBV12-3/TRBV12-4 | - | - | TGTGCCAGCAGTTCCTCAGACAGTTATTCACCCCTCCACTTT | CASSSSDSYSPLHF
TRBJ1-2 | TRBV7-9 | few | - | TGTGCCAGCAGCTTCGATGGAGGAAGCTATGGCTACACCTTC | CASSFDGGSYGYTF
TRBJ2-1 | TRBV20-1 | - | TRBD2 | TGCAGTGCTAGAGGGCTAGCGGGACAGCGGTTCTTC | CSARGLAGQRFF
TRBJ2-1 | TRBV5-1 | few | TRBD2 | TGCGCCAGCAGCACCTCCGGGACTAGCGGGTCGTATGAGCAGTTCTTC | CASSTSGTSGSYEQFF
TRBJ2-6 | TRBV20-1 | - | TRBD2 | TGCAGTGCCCGAGAACCAGCGGGAGGGCCCGGGGCCAACGTCCCGACTTTC | CSAREPAGGPGANVPTF
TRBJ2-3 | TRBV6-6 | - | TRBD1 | TGTGCCAGCAGCTCCGGACAGGGGGCTCGAGATACGCAGTATTTT | CASSSGQGARDTQYF
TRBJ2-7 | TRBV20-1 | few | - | TGCAGTGCTGATAGGACTACTGATTACGAGCAGTACTTC | CSADRTTDYEQYF
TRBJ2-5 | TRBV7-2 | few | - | TGTGCCAGCAGCTTAAGGGGTGTCCAAGAGACCCAGTACTTC | CASSLRGVQETQYF
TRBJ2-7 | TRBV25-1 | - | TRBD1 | TGTGCCGGCAGTCTAAGACAGGGACCCTACGAGCAGTACTTC | CAGSLRQGPYEQYF
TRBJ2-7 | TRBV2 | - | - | TGTGCCAGCAGTGAAACCCTCTACGAGCAGTACTTC | CASSETLYEQYF
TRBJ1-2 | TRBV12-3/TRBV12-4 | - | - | TGTGCCAGCAGTTTAGTGAGGGTTAGGAGCTACACCTTC | CASSLVRVRSYTF
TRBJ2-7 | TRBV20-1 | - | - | TGCAGTGCGCAACCGATCTTGCGGGGAACTTACGAGCAGTACTTC | CSAQPILRGTYEQYF
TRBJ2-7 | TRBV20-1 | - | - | TGCAGTGCTACGCGGGGTCCCCTCTGGTACAATGAGCAGTACTTC | CSATRGPLWYNEQYF